The 21 T cell receptor beta chains below come from one sample, sequenced in a study of blood T cell repertoires in COVID-19. Profiled with immunoSEQ multiplex PCR; TCRdb holds only in-frame clones, not every one. In the table there are 300,000 to 400,000 clones, 80% to 90% of which are singletons. Sequenced material: peripheral blood. These receptor sequences come from a woman aged 45-60 years with COVID-19, enrolled during active disease.

V usage is TRBV6-5 and J usage is TRBJ2-7, with 8 bases that match TRBD1. V lost 7 bases and J lost 5; bases outside the gene matches: 7. CDR3 length: 13 residues. Germline V gives CDR1 MNHEY, CDR2 SVGAGI. CDR3 sequence: CASNGQGFHEQYF. CDR3 bases: TGTGCCAGCAATGGACAGGGTTTCCACGAGCAGTACTTC.

The chain is built from TRBV24-1 and TRBJ1-2, with 7 bases identical to TRBD1. This CDR3 has 14 residues. Germline V lookup: CDR1 KGHDR, CDR2 SFDVKD. V was clipped by 4 bases and J by 8 bases; unmatched bases: 9. As DNA, the CDR3 is TGTGCCACCAGTGACCGTGGACAGGAACGCGGCTACACCTTC. The encoded protein is CATSDRGQERGYTF.

The V gene is TRBV5-4, the J gene TRBJ2-7; D possibly corresponds to TRBD2 (6 bases). The germline CDR1 and CDR2 sequences are SGHNT and YYREEE (reference sequence). The CDR3 spans 15 residues. With 2 bases removed from V and 5 bases from J, the gap between germline ends came to 17 bases. DNA for the CDR3: TGTGCCAGCAGCTTTATCCAGGGAGGTATCGACGAGCAGTACTTC. This sequence encodes CASSFIQGGIDEQYF.

The chain is built from TRBV11-2 and TRBJ1-1; D perhaps matches TRBD1 (5 bases). V lost 5 bases to trimming and J lost 3 bases, with 13 bases between them. CDR3 length: 14 residues. Germline V gene data show CDR1 as SGHAT and CDR2 as FQNNGV. The CDR3 nucleotides are TGTGCCAGCAGCCGCCAGGGCAGCTACACTGAAGCTTTCTTT. Protein product: CASSRQGSYTEAFF. The full variable domain, in which reference TRBV11-2 and TRBJ1-1 provide the parts outside the CDR3, is EAGVAQSPRYKIIEKRQSVAFWCNPISGHATLYWYQQILGQGPKLLIQFQNNGVVDDSQLPKDRFSAERLKGVDSTLKIQPAKLEDSAVYLCASSRQGSYTEAFFGQGTRLTVV.

This chain uses TRBV6-5 with TRBJ2-7; 11 bases align to TRBD1. The germline V gene has CDR1 MNHEY and CDR2 SVGAGI. Trimming removed 5 bases from V and 3 bases from J; junction bases left unmatched: 6. The CDR3 runs 15 residues. The DNA of the CDR3 is TGTGCCAGCAGTCTCCGGGACAGGGGGGTCTACGAGCAGTACTTC. Encoded protein: CASSLRDRGVYEQYF.

The V and J genes are TRBV15 and TRBJ2-5; D remains unclear. The CDR3 is made up of 14 amino acids. V was clipped by 0 bases and J by 9 bases, with 14 bases between them. Germline lookup yields CDR1 LNHNV and CDR2 YYDKDF (reference sequence). The CDR3 reads CATSRDPPRGAQYF. CDR3 in DNA: TGTGCCACCAGCAGAGACCCCCCGCGAGGAGCCCAGTACTTC.

The genes are TRBV4-1 and TRBJ1-5; maybe TRBD1 (6 bases). The CDR3 loop spans 18 amino acids. CDR1 and CDR2 (germline): MGHRA, YSYEKL. Trimming stripped 0 bases from V and 1 base from J, with 16 bases between. The CDR3 sequence: CASSQDRSGQTSNQPQHF. CDR3 nucleotides: TGCGCCAGCAGCCAAGATAGATCAGGACAGACGAGCAATCAGCCCCAGCATTTT.

The J gene is TRBJ2-1, the V gene TRBV6-6; 11 bases align to TRBD2. CDR1 is MNHNY, CDR2 SVGAGI, per germline (reference sequence). This CDR3 has 17 amino acids. V shed 5 bases, J shed 3 bases, and the junction held 9 bases outside the gene matches. Here the CDR3 reads CASSGSIAGGLYNEQFF. CDR3 nucleotide sequence: TGTGCCAGCAGTGGATCTATAGCGGGAGGGCTCTACAATGAGCAGTTCTTC.

The V call is TRBV18, the J call TRBJ1-1; 8 bases are shared with TRBD1. The CDR3 has 13 residues. Germline loops: CDR1 KGHSH, CDR2 LQKENI. The V and J ends lost 6 bases and 5 bases, in that order; junction bases with no gene match: 5. CDR3 region: CASSRDRPTEAFF. For the CDR3, the DNA is TGTGCCAGCTCTCGGGACAGGCCGACTGAAGCTTTCTTT.

The chain recombines TRBV12-5 with TRBJ1-5, with 7 nucleotides matching TRBD1. V was pared by 6 bases and J by 7 bases, with 6 bases of the junction left unmatched. The CDR3 length is 13 residues. Germline-derived CDR1 and CDR2 are LGHNT and FRNRAP. The CDR3 sequence is CASGYTGVQPQHF. The CDR3 DNA is TGTGCTAGTGGCTATACAGGGGTCCAGCCCCAGCATTTT.

The genes are TRBV19 and TRBJ2-1; 10 bases fit TRBD2. The CDR3 has 17 residues. Germline V gene lookup returns CDR1 LNHDA and CDR2 SQIVND (reference sequence). V lost 4 bases and J lost 4; bases outside the gene matches: 10. The CDR3 DNA follows: TGTGCCAGTAGTACGATCGGACTAGCGGAGAATTACAATGAGCAGTTCTTC. It specifies CASSTIGLAENYNEQFF.

The genes are TRBV3-1 (or the pseudogene TRBV3-2) and TRBJ1-5, with 10 positions matching TRBD1. The CDR3 has 15 residues. Germline assignment: CDR1 LGHDT and CDR2 YNNKEL (reference sequence). Unmatched junction bases numbered 3, after V lost 4 bases and J lost 3 bases. CDR3 DNA: TGTGCCAGCAGCCGCGGGACAGGGGTCAATCAGCCCCAGCATTTT. Amino acid sequence: CASSRGTGVNQPQHF.

The V and J genes are TRBV9 and TRBJ1-5; D not certain. The V end lost 2 bases, the J end lost 7 bases, and 10 bases lay between the germline ends. The CDR3 is 13 residues long. Germline V gene sequence: CDR1 SGDLS, CDR2 YYNGEE. The CDR3 here is CASSVLPGQPQHF. CDR3 nucleotides: TGTGCCAGCAGCGTCTTGCCGGGACAGCCCCAGCATTTT.

The DNA for the CDR3 is TGTGCCAGCAGCTTCCTCTTTAGCGGGAGGGATCAACGGGGGGAGCAGTTCTTC. This sequence encodes CASSFLFSGRDQRGEQFF. The rearrangement uses TRBV7-2 and TRBJ2-1; 11 nucleotides agree with TRBD2. Germline lookup yields CDR1 SGHTA and CDR2 FQGNSA. The CDR3 runs 18 residues. Losses at the gene ends were 3 bases for V and 10 bases for J; bases not matched to a gene: 17.

This chain connects TRBV18 to TRBJ1-1; 9 nucleotides match TRBD1. CDR1 and CDR2 from the germline V gene are KGHSH and LQKENI. Trimming removed 4 bases from V and 4 bases from J; junction bases left unmatched: 1. The CDR3 loop spans 13 amino acids. This CDR3 is CASSRGQGTEAFF. The CDR3 nucleotides read TGTGCCAGCTCACGGGGACAGGGCACTGAAGCTTTCTTT.

This chain connects TRBV4-3 to TRBJ1-4; 7 nucleotides agree with TRBD1. V trimming: 4 bases; J trimming: 5 bases; junction bases outside the gene matches: 7. The CDR3 is made up of 15 amino acids. Germline CDR1 is LGHNA and CDR2 is YSLEER. CDR3 in amino acids: CASSPRTGGNEKLFF. CDR3 nucleotides: TGCGCCAGCAGCCCCAGGACAGGAGGGAATGAAAAACTGTTTTTT.

The chain carries TRBV7-9 and TRBJ2-1; 8 nucleotides agree with TRBD2. CDR3 size: 13 residues. Per germline, CDR1 SEHNR and CDR2 FQNEAQ (reference sequence). Trimming took 11 bases from V and 6 from J; bases not matched to a gene: 9. The CDR3 region is CASGRGPLNEQFF. The CDR3 DNA sequence: TGTGCCTCCGGGAGGGGACCACTCAATGAGCAGTTCTTC.

The genes are TRBV3-1 (or the pseudogene TRBV3-2) and TRBJ1-2, with TRBD1 identical over 9 bases. Germline CDR1 reads LGHDT; CDR2 reads YNNKEL (reference sequence). Trimming at V came to 4 bases and at J to 6 bases, leaving 9 bases not matched to a gene. The CDR3 loop spans 15 amino acids. CDR3 residues: CASSRFYDRGDGYTF. Here the CDR3 DNA reads TGTGCCAGCAGCCGATTTTACGACAGGGGGGATGGCTACACCTTC.

The chain has TRBV7-9 and TRBJ1-1, with 12 bases that match TRBD1. V dropped 5 bases and J dropped 1; count of bases not matched to a gene: 5. Germline V gene data show CDR1 as SEHNR and CDR2 as FQNEAQ (reference sequence). The CDR3 runs to 16 residues. The DNA of the CDR3 is TGTGCCAGCAGCACGAGGGGACAGGGGGCGAACACTGAAGCTTTCTTT. It codes for CASSTRGQGANTEAFF.

The chain carries TRBV6-6 and TRBJ2-1; 8 bases agree with TRBD1. Germline V gene sequence: CDR1 MNHNY, CDR2 SVGAGI (reference sequence). The CDR3 contains 14 residues. J gave up 5 bases and V 4 bases, and 4 bases lay outside the gene matches. The CDR3 reads CASSWGQANNEQFF. The CDR3 DNA reads as TGTGCCAGCAGTTGGGGACAGGCAAACAATGAGCAGTTCTTC.

This clone occurred a few times. This chain uses TRBV30 with TRBJ2-7; the D gene is possibly TRBD2 (6 bases). Between the trimmed V and J ends, which lost 5 bases and 5 bases, there was a span of 22 bases. CDR1 and CDR2 from the germline V gene are GTSNPN and SVGIG (reference sequence). This CDR3 has 15 residues. This CDR3 is CAWDGKGVAANEQYF. The CDR3 DNA reads TGTGCCTGGGACGGAAAAGGGGTAGCGGCTAACGAGCAGTACTTC.